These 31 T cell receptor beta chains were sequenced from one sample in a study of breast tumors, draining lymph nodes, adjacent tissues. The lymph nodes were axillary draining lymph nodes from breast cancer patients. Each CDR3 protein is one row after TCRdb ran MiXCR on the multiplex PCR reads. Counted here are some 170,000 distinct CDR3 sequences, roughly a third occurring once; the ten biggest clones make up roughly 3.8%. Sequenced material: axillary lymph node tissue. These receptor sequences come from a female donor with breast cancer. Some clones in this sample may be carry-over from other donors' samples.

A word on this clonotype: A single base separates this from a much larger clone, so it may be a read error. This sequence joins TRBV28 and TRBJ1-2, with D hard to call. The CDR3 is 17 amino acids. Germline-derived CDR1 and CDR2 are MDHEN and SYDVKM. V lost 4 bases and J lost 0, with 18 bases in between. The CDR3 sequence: CASSWSQERAANYGYTF. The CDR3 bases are TGTGCCAGCAGTTGGTCGCAGGAACGGGCCGCTAACTATGGCTACACCTTC.

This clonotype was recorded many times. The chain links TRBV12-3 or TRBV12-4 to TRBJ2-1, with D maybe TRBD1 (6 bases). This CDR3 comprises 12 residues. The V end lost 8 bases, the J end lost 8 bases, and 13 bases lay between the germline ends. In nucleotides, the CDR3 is TGTGCCAGCTACAGGGTAGGGGATGAGCAGTTCTTC. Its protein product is CASYRVGDEQFF.

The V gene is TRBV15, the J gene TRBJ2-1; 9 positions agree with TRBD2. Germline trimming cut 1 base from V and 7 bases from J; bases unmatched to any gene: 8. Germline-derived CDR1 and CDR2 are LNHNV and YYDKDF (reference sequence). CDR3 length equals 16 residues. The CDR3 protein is CATSRGKAGGRNEQFF. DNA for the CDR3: TGTGCCACCAGCAGAGGGAAGGCGGGGGGGCGAAATGAGCAGTTCTTC.

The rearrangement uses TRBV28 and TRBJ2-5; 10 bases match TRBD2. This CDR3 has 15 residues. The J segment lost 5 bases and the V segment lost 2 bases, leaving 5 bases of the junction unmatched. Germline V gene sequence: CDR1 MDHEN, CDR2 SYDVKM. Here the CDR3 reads CASSLRLAGDETQYF. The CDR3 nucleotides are TGTGCCAGCAGTTTAAGGCTAGCGGGAGACGAGACCCAGTACTTC. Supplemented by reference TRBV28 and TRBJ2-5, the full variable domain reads DVKVTQSSRYLVKRTGEKVFLECVQDMDHENMFWYRQDPGLGLRLIYFSYDVKMKEKGDIPEGYSVSREKKERFSLILESASTNQTSMYLCASSLRLAGDETQYFGPGTRLLVL.

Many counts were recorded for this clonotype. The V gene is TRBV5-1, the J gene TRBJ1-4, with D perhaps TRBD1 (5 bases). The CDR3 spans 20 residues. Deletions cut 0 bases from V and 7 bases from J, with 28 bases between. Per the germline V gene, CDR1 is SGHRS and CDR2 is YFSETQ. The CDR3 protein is CASSLGQPGRADFRGEKLFF. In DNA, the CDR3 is TGCGCCAGCAGCTTGGGACAACCGGGACGTGCGGACTTTCGAGGTGAAAAACTGTTTTTT.

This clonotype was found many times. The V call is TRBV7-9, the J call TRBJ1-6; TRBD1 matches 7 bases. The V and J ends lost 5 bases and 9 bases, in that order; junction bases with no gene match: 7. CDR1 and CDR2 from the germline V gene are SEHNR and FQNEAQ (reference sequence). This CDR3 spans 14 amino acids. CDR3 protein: CASSPRGTSSPLHF. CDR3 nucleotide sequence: TGTGCCAGCAGCCCCAGGGGGACCAGTTCACCCCTCCACTTT.

The CDR3 DNA follows: TGTGCCTGGGACGTTACAGGGTCGGGGGGCAATCAGCCCCAGCATTTT. Its protein product is CAWDVTGSGGNQPQHF. The V gene is TRBV30, the J gene TRBJ1-5, with a possible D match to TRBD1 (6 bases). The CDR3 is made up of 16 amino acids. From germline, CDR1 is GTSNPN and CDR2 SVGIG (reference sequence). V lost 5 bases and J lost 2, with 19 bases in between.

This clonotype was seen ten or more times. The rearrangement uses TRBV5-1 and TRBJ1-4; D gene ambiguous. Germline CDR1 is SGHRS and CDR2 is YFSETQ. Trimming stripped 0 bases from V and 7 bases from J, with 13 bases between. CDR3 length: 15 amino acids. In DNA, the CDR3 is TGCGCCAGCAGCTTGGACGGGAAGGGATTTGAAAAACTGTTTTTT. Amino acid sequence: CASSLDGKGFEKLFF. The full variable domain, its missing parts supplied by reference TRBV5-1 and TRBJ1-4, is KAGVTQTPRYLIKTRGQQVTLSCSPISGHRSVSWYQQTPGQGLQFLFEYFSETQRNKGNFPGRFSGRQFSNSRSEMNVSTLELGDSALYLCASSLDGKGFEKLFFGSGTQLSVL.

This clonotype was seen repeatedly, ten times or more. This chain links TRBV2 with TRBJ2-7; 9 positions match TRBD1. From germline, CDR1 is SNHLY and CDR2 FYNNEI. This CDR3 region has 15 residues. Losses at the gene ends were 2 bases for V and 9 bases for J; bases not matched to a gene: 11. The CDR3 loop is CASSEMGQGLDGQYF. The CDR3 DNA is TGTGCCAGCAGTGAAATGGGACAGGGATTAGACGGGCAGTACTTC.

CDR3 loop: CASSSKGLGQGAEAFF. The CDR3 nucleotides are TGTGCCAGCAGCTCAAAGGGTCTCGGACAGGGTGCTGAAGCTTTCTTT. V gene TRBV7-3 combines with J gene TRBJ1-1; TRBD1 matches 8 bases. The germline V gene has CDR1 SGHTA and CDR2 FQGTGA. The CDR3 sequence is 16 residues long. V trimming: 4 bases; J trimming: 6 bases; junction bases outside the gene matches: 13.

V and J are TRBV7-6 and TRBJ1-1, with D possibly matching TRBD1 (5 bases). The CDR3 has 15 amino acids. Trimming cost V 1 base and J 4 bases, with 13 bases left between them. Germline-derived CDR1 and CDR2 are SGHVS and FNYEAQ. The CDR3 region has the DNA TGTGCCAGCAGCTTAGTTGCTGGGGCGGGCACTGAAGCTTTCTTT. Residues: CASSLVAGAGTEAFF.

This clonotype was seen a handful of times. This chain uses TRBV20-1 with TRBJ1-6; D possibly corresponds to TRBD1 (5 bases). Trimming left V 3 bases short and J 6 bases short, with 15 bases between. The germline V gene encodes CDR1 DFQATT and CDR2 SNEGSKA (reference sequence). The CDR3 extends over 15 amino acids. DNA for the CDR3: TGCAGTGCTAGGGACACAAGGGAAACTAATTCACCCCTCCACTTT. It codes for CSARDTRETNSPLHF.

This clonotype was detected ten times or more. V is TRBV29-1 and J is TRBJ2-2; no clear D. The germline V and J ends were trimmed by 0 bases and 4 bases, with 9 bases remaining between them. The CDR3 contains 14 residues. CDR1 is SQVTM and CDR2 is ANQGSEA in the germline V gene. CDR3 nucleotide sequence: TGCAGCGTTGAAGAGGGATACGGCACCGGGGAGCTGTTTTTT. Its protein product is CSVEEGYGTGELFF.

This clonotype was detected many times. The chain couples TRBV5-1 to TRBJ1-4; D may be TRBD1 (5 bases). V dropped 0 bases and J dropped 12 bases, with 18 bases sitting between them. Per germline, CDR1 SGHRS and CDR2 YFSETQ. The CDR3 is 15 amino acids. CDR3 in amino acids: CASSLADSNGGQLFF. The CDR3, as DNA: TGCGCCAGCAGCTTGGCCGACAGTAACGGCGGGCAACTGTTTTTT.

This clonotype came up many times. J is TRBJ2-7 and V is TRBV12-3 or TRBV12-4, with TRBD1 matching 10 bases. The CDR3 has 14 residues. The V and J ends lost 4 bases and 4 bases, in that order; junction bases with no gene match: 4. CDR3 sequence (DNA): TGTGCCAGCAGTTCTGGACAGGGGGGATACGAGCAGTACTTC. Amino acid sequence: CASSSGQGGYEQYF.

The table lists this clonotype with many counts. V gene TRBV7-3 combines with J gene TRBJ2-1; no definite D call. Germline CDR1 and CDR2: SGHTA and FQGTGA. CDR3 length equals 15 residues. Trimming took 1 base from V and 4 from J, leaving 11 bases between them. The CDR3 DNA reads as TGTGCCAGCAGCTTAATGGCAGTATCTTACAATGAGCAGTTCTTC. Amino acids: CASSLMAVSYNEQFF.

The CDR3 region has the DNA TGTGCCAGCAGTCATGGTGGCAGGGCAGACACCATATATTTT. Protein product: CASSHGGRADTIYF. The chain combines TRBV6-6 with TRBJ1-3; possible D gene TRBD1, 5 bases. V lost 5 bases and J 8 bases, leaving 16 bases between the germline ends. CDR3 size: 14 residues. Germline V gene lookup returns CDR1 MNHNY and CDR2 SVGAGI (reference sequence).

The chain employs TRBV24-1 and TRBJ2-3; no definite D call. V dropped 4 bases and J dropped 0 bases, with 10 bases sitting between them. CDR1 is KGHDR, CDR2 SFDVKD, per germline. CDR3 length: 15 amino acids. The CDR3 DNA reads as TGTGCCACCAGTGACCGAACGGGTAGCACAGATACGCAGTATTTT. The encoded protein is CATSDRTGSTDTQYF.

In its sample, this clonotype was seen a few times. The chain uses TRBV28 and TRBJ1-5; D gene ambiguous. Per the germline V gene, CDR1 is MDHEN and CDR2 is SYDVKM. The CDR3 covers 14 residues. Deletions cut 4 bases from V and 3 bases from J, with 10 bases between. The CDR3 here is CASSSSRPNQPQHF. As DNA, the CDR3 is TGTGCCAGCAGTTCCTCCCGGCCCAATCAGCCCCAGCATTTT.

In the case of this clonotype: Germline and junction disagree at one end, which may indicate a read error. The chain's CDR3 is CSAHRGLDGQSF. Written as DNA, the CDR3 is TGCAGTGCTCACAGGGGATTAGATGGGCAGTCCTTC. The chain uses TRBV20-1 and TRBJ2-1; 7 bases are a match to TRBD1. Per the germline V gene, CDR1 is DFQATT and CDR2 is SNEGSKA (reference sequence). The CDR3 is 12 residues long.

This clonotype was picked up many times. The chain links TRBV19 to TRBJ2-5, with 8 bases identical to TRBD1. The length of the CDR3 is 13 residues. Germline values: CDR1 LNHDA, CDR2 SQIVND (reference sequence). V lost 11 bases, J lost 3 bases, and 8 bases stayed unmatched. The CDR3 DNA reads TGTGCCTGCAGGGGGCGACCCAAAGAGACCCAGTACTTC. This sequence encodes CACRGRPKETQYF.

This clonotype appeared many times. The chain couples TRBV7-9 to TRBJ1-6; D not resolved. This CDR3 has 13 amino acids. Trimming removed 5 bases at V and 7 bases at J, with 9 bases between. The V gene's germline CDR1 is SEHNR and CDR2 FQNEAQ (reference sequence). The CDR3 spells CASSPYPNSPLHF. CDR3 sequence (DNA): TGTGCCAGCAGCCCCTATCCCAATTCACCCCTCCACTTT.

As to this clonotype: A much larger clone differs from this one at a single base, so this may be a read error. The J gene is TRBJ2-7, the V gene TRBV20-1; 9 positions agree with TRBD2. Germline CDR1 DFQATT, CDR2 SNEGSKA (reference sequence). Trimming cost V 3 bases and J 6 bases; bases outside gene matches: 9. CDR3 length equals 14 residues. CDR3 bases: TGCAGTGCTAGGGGGGCTAGCGGGACCGCCGAGCAGTACTTC. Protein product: CSARGASGTAEQYF.

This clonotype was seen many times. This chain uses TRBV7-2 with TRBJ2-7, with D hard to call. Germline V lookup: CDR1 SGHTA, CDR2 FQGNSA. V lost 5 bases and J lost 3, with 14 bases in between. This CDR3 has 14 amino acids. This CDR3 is CASSRKGAVYEQYF. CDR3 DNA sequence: TGTGCCAGCAGCCGCAAAGGTGCAGTCTACGAGCAGTACTTC.

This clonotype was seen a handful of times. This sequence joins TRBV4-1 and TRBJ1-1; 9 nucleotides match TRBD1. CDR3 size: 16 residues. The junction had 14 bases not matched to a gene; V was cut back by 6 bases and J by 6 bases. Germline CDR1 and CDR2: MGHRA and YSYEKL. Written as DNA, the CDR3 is TGCGCCAGCAGGGCCAGGGCACAGGGGGCGGGCGCTGAAGCTTTCTTT. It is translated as CASRARAQGAGAEAFF.

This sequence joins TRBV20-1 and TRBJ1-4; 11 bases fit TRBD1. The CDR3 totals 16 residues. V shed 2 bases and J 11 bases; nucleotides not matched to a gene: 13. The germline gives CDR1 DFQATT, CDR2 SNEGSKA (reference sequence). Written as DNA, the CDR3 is TGCAGTGCTAGAAGGTTCCAGGGGACAGGGGGATGGAAACTGTTTTTT. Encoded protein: CSARRFQGTGGWKLFF.

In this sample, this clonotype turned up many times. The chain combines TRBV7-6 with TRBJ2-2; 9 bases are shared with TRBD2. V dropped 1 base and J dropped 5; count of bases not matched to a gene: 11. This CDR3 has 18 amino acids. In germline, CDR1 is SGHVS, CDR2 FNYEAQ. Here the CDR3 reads CASSLGSGGRAWTGELFF. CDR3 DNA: TGTGCCAGCAGCTTAGGATCTGGCGGGAGGGCCTGGACCGGGGAGCTGTTTTTT.

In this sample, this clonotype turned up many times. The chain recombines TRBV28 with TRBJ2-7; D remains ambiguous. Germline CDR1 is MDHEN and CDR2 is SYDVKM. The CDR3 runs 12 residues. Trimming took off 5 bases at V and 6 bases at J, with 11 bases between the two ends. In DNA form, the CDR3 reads TGTGCCAGCAGTCCGTACCCTCCCGAGCAGTACTTC. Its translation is CASSPYPPEQYF.

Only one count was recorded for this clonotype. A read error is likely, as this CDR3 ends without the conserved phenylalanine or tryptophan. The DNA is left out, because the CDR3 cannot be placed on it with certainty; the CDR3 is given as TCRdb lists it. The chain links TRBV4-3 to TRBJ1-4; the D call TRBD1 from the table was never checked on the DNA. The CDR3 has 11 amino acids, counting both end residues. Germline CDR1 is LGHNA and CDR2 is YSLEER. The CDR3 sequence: CASSQVGGAGS.

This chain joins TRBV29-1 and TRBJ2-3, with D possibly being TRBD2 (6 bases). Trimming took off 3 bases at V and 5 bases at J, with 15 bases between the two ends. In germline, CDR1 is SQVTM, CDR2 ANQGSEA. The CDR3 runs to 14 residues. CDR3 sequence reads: CSVDGFGGKDTQYF. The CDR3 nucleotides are TGCAGCGTTGACGGGTTTGGGGGGAAAGATACGCAGTATTTT.

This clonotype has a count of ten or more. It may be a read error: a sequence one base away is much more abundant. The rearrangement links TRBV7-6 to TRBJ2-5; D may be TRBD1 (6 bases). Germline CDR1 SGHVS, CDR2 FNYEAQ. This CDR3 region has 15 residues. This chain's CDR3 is CASSLTAGVGETQHF. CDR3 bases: TGTGCCAGCAGCTTAACGGCAGGGGTAGGGGAGACCCAGCACTTC. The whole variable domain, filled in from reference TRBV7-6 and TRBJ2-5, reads GAGVSQSPRYKVTKRGQDVALRCDPISGHVSLYWYRQALGQGPEFLTYFNYEAQQDKSGLPNDRFSAERPEGSISTLTIQRTEQRDSAMYRCASSLTAGVGETQHFGPGTRLLVL.